These 19 T cell receptor beta chains originate from one sample sequenced in a study of shared clonotypes between healthy human individuals. The protocol was immunoSEQ multiplex PCR, while the TCRdb copy is restricted to in-frame clones and leaves out a portion. Among more than 450,000 clones listed, 79% were seen once. Sequencing was done on a sample of PBMCs. Receptors were obtained from a woman between 35 and 50 years old in good health. Some clones in this sample may be carry-over from other donors' samples.

This clone was detected once. The J gene is TRBJ2-7, the V gene TRBV14, with D tentatively TRBD2 (6 bases). Germline V gene data show CDR1 as SGHDN and CDR2 as FVKESK. The CDR3 extends over 16 amino acids. V gave up 2 bases and J gave up 0 bases, with 14 bases separating them. This chain's CDR3 is CASSQSRDGRSYEQYF. CDR3 sequence (DNA): TGTGCCAGCAGCCAATCGCGGGACGGCCGCTCCTACGAGCAGTACTTC.

This chain joins TRBV19 and TRBJ2-2, with D maybe TRBD2 (5 bases). Trimming stripped 3 bases from V and 6 bases from J, with 8 bases between. The CDR3 extends over 13 amino acids. Germline V gene data show CDR1 as LNHDA and CDR2 as SQIVND (reference sequence). The CDR3 region is CASSIEGSGELFF. In DNA, the CDR3 is TGTGCCAGTAGTATTGAGGGTTCCGGGGAGCTGTTTTTT. The entire variable domain, with the rest obtained from reference TRBV19 and TRBJ2-2, is as follows: DGGITQSPKYLFRKEGQNVTLSCEQNLNHDAMYWYRQDPGQGLRLIYYSQIVNDFQKGDIAEGYSVSREKKESFPLTVTSAQKNPTAFYLCASSIEGSGELFFGEGSRLTVL.

The chain has TRBV6-6 and TRBJ1-1, with D tentatively TRBD1 (6 bases). Trimming took off 0 bases at V and 4 bases at J, with 12 bases between the two ends. The length of the CDR3 is 15 residues. The germline CDR1 and CDR2 sequences are MNHNY and SVGAGI (reference sequence). The CDR3 DNA sequence: TGTGCCAGCAGTTACTCAGGGGGTTCTGGCACTGAAGCTTTCTTT. Encoded protein: CASSYSGGSGTEAFF.

This rearrangement joins TRBV5-1 to TRBJ2-2; possible D gene TRBD2, 6 bases. Germline V CDR1 and CDR2: SGHRS, YFSETQ. Deletions cut 0 bases from V and 9 bases from J, with 15 bases between. The CDR3 consists of 15 residues. The CDR3 region is CASSLGGVGLRELFF. CDR3 coding DNA: TGCGCCAGCAGCTTGGGAGGGGTGGGACTCCGGGAGCTGTTTTTT.

The chain links TRBV7-3 to TRBJ2-5, with unresolved D. The V end lost 2 bases, the J end lost 6 bases, and 16 bases lay between the germline ends. The CDR3 extends over 15 amino acids. Germline CDR1 reads SGHTA; CDR2 reads FQGTGA. The CDR3 protein is CASSLESRQEKTQYF. DNA of the CDR3: TGTGCCAGCAGCTTAGAGTCCCGACAAGAAAAGACCCAGTACTTC.

The chain carries TRBV5-8 and TRBJ1-5, with a tentative D call TRBD1 (6 bases). From germline, CDR1 is SGHTS and CDR2 YDEGEE. The CDR3 has 15 amino acids. Trimming removed 4 bases from V and 5 bases from J, with 16 bases in between. CDR3 coding DNA: TGTGCCAGCAGCGCCCGGGACAAGGGGGATCAGCCCCAGCATTTT. Amino acid sequence: CASSARDKGDQPQHF.

The chain uses TRBV21-1 and TRBJ2-2. TRBV21-1 is assigned pseudogene status. There are 15 residues in the CDR3. As DNA, the CDR3 is TGTGCCAGCAGCTCCGGGACGGCCAACACCGGGGAGCTGTTTTTT. This sequence encodes CASSSGTANTGELFF.

The chain has TRBV10-2 and TRBJ2-6; D possibly matches TRBD1 or TRBD2 (6 bases each). V was cut by 6 bases and J by 1 base, with 10 bases left in between. Germline V CDR1 and CDR2: WSHSY, SAAADI. The CDR3 length is 15 residues. The CDR3 coding sequence is TGCGCCAGCAGAGAAGGGGGGTCTGGGGCCAACGTCCTGACTTTC. Protein sequence: CASREGGSGANVLTF.

The gene calls are TRBV5-1 and TRBJ1-1, with D hard to call. Germline CDR1 reads SGHRS; CDR2 reads YFSETQ. The germline V and J ends were trimmed by 0 bases and 5 bases, with 11 bases remaining between them. The CDR3 has 14 amino acids. The CDR3 reads CASSLDVPGTEAFF. The CDR3 DNA sequence: TGCGCCAGCAGCTTGGACGTCCCTGGGACTGAAGCTTTCTTT.

The V and J genes are TRBV7-3 and TRBJ2-1; D is unresolved. The CDR3 has 15 amino acids. The V gene lost 5 bases and the J gene lost 0 bases, with 11 bases spanning the gap. CDR1 and CDR2 (germline): SGHTA, FQGTGA. The CDR3 sequence is CASSPDMSSYNEQFF. CDR3 coding DNA: TGTGCCAGCAGCCCCGACATGAGCTCCTACAATGAGCAGTTCTTC.

In the case of this clone: The sample has other DNA sequences that encode this CDR3 too. CDR3 sequence reads: CASSPGTGSGYTF. The CDR3 DNA follows: TGTGCCAGCTCTCCCGGGACAGGGAGCGGCTACACCTTC. The chain uses TRBV27 and TRBJ1-2, with TRBD1 matching 9 bases. CDR1 and CDR2 from the germline V gene are MNHEY and SMNVEV (reference sequence). The CDR3 length is 13 residues. The trim removed 8 bases at V and 8 bases at J, leaving 9 bases unmatched.

This sequence joins TRBV6-1 and TRBJ2-1; 14 bases are a match to TRBD2. Germline lookup yields CDR1 MNHNS and CDR2 SASEGT. The CDR3 is made up of 17 amino acids. V trimming: 3 bases; J trimming: 5 bases; junction bases outside the gene matches: 6. CDR3 coding DNA: TGTGCCAGCAGTGACAACTGGACTAGCGGGAGGAACAATGAGCAGTTCTTC. It is translated as CASSDNWTSGRNNEQFF.

This clone showed up many times. The chain is built from TRBV7-9 and TRBJ2-3; 7 positions match TRBD2. The germline V gene encodes CDR1 SEHNR and CDR2 FQNEAQ (reference sequence). With V trimmed by 5 bases and J by 4 bases, 12 bases remained unmatched. The CDR3 spans 16 residues. CDR3 in DNA: TGTGCCAGCAGCACCGGACTAGATTTCTCTGCAGATACGCAGTATTTT. Amino acids: CASSTGLDFSADTQYF.

The CDR3 loop reads CASGTSGRAQFF. In nucleotides, the CDR3 is TGTGCCAGCGGGACTAGCGGGAGGGCACAGTTCTTC. The chain carries TRBV2 and TRBJ2-1; 16 bases map to TRBD2. CDR1 is SNHLY, CDR2 FYNNEI, per germline. The CDR3 contains 12 residues. V gave up 8 bases and J gave up 13 bases; unmatched junction bases: 2.

The chain combines TRBV9 with TRBJ2-3; D is unclear. The CDR3 contains 15 residues. Trimming cost V 0 bases and J 2 bases, with 10 bases left between them. The germline CDR1 and CDR2 sequences are SGDLS and YYNGEE. CDR3 protein: CASSVVPDATDTQYF. CDR3 DNA sequence: TGTGCCAGCAGCGTAGTTCCCGACGCCACAGATACGCAGTATTTT.

V usage is TRBV5-1 and J usage is TRBJ1-1, with a weak D call TRBD1 (6 bases). This CDR3 is 15 amino acids long. The germline CDR1 and CDR2 sequences are SGHRS and YFSETQ. The V end lost 2 bases, the J end lost 2 bases, and 13 bases lay between the germline ends. The CDR3 region is CASSFEGGGNTEAFF. In DNA form, the CDR3 reads TGCGCCAGCAGCTTCGAGGGGGGCGGAAACACTGAAGCTTTCTTT.

The chain links TRBV11-2 to TRBJ1-2, with 7 bases fitting TRBD1. Germline V gives CDR1 SGHAT, CDR2 FQNNGV. The CDR3 length is 14 residues. Trimming removed 5 bases from V and 5 bases from J; junction bases left unmatched: 8. In nucleotides, the CDR3 is TGTGCCAGCAGCAGAATACAGGGGATATATGGCTACACCTTC. Protein product: CASSRIQGIYGYTF.

The V gene is TRBV19, the J gene TRBJ1-6; TRBD1 is a possible D gene (6 bases). Germline values: CDR1 LNHDA, CDR2 SQIVND (reference sequence). V was pared by 6 bases and J by 7 bases, with 16 bases between. CDR3 size: 15 residues. CDR3 loop: CASSLRGGQNSPLHF. The CDR3 DNA follows: TGTGCCAGTAGCCTACGAGGGGGGCAGAATTCACCCCTCCACTTT. Together with reference TRBV19 and TRBJ1-6, the CDR3 gives the full variable domain: DGGITQSPKYLFRKEGQNVTLSCEQNLNHDAMYWYRQDPGQGLRLIYYSQIVNDFQKGDIAEGYSVSREKKESFPLTVTSAQKNPTAFYLCASSLRGGQNSPLHFGNGTRLTVT.

Regarding this clone: Other nucleotide sequences in the sample specify the same CDR3. The V and J genes are TRBV28 and TRBJ2-7, with TRBD2 as a possible D gene (6 bases). Trimming removed 6 bases from V and 1 base from J, with 7 bases in between. Germline V lookup: CDR1 MDHEN, CDR2 SYDVKM. This CDR3 is 12 amino acids long. CDR3 in DNA: TGTGCCAGCAGGGAGGGATCCTACGAGCAGTACTTC. Translating it yields CASREGSYEQYF.